This TCR beta chain is from a study of blood T cell repertoires in COVID-19. Trimming took 5 bases from V and 9 from J; bases not matched to a gene: 9. Germline V gene sequence: CDR1 MNHNY, CDR2 SVGAGI (reference sequence). CDR3 length: 14 amino acids. Using immunoSEQ multiplex PCR, the repertoire was profiled, and TCRdb retains in-frame clones only, with some absent. The sample comprises about 95,000 clones, 70% to 90% of which are singletons, and less than 3.5% rests with the top ten. Sequenced material: peripheral blood. The V gene is TRBV6-6, the J gene TRBJ1-5, with 8 bases aligning to TRBD1. This sequence was found in a man over 45 with COVID-19, enrolled during active disease. As DNA, the CDR3 is TGTGCCAGCAGTCGAGGACAGGGATCGGGGCCCCAGCATTTT. Translation gives CASSRGQGSGPQHF.